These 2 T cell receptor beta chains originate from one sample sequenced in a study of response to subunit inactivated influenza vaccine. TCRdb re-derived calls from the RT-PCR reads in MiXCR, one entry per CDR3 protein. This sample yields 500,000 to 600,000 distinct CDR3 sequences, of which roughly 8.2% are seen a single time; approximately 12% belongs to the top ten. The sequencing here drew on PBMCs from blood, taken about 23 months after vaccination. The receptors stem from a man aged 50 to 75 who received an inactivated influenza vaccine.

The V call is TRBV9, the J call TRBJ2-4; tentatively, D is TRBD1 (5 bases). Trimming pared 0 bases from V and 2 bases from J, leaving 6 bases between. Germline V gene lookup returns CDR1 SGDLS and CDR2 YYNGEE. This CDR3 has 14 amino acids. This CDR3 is CASSVDRSKNIQYF. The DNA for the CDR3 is TGTGCCAGCAGCGTAGACAGGTCCAAAAACATTCAGTACTTC.

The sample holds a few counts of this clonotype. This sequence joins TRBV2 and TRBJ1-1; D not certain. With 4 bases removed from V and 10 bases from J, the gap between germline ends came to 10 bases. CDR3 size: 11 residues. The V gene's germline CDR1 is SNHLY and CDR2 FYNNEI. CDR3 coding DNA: TGTGCCAGCAGTGTTACTGGCGCAGCTTTCTTT. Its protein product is CASSVTGAAFF. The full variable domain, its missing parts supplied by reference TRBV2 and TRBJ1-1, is EPEVTQTPSHQVTQMGQEVILRCVPISNHLYFYWYRQILGQKVEFLVSFYNNEISEKSEIFDDQFSVERPDGSNFTLKIRSTKLEDSAMYFCASSVTGAAFFGQGTRLTVV.